These 20 T cell receptor beta chains were all obtained from the same sample, sequenced in a study of T cell changes during pregnancy in multiple sclerosis. Assay used: immunoSEQ multiplex PCR; TCRdb lists only in-frame clones, some missing. The table records approximately 90,000 clones, 94% of them present only once. Sequenced here: peripheral blood, sampled in the third trimester of pregnancy. The receptors come from a female donor with multiple sclerosis, enrolled in a pregnancy study.

The gene calls are TRBV5-1 and TRBJ1-2; D is possibly TRBD1 (5 bases). The CDR3 extends over 13 amino acids. Deletions cut 5 bases from V and 3 bases from J, with 11 bases between. CDR1 is SGHRS, CDR2 YFSETQ, per germline. CDR3 nucleotides: TGCGCCAGCAGACTCAGGGTCGACTATGGCTACACCTTC. The encoded protein is CASRLRVDYGYTF.

The genes are TRBV5-4 and TRBJ2-7, with 7 nucleotides matching TRBD1. Germline V CDR1 and CDR2: SGHNT, YYREEE (reference sequence). V lost 4 bases and J lost 2; bases outside the gene matches: 9. CDR3 size: 15 residues. The DNA for the CDR3 is TGTGCCAGCAGCCAGTGGACAGGTTCCACCTACGAGCAGTACTTC. This encodes CASSQWTGSTYEQYF.

The chain links TRBV2 to TRBJ2-1; tentative D call: TRBD1 (6 bases). CDR1 and CDR2 (germline): SNHLY, FYNNEI. The CDR3 is made up of 17 amino acids. The ends were cut back, 4 bases at V and 3 bases at J, with 19 bases in the middle. The CDR3 DNA reads as TGTGCCAGCAGTGGTTCAAAGCAGGGGTCTATCTACAATGAGCAGTTCTTC. Translation: CASSGSKQGSIYNEQFF. Based on the CDR3 plus reference TRBV2 and TRBJ2-1, the full variable domain is EPEVTQTPSHQVTQMGQEVILRCVPISNHLYFYWYRQILGQKVEFLVSFYNNEISEKSEIFDDQFSVERPDGSNFTLKIRSTKLEDSAMYFCASSGSKQGSIYNEQFFGPGTRLTVL.

The chain recombines TRBV28 with TRBJ2-5; TRBD2 is a possible D gene (6 bases). Germline V gene data show CDR1 as MDHEN and CDR2 as SYDVKM. V gave up 3 bases and J gave up 5 bases, with 16 bases separating them. The CDR3 has 15 residues. The CDR3 spells CASSFPGVVGETQYF. CDR3 nucleotide sequence: TGTGCCAGCAGTTTTCCGGGGGTGGTCGGGGAGACCCAGTACTTC.

The rearrangement links TRBV4-2 to TRBJ2-7, with D possibly being TRBD2 (5 bases). Trimming shortened V by 0 bases and J by 7 bases, and 13 bases separated the two germline ends. There are 14 residues in the CDR3. In germline, CDR1 is LGHNA, CDR2 YNFKEQ. The CDR3, as DNA: TGTGCCAGCAGCCAAGATATCGGGGAGTGGGAGCAGTACTTC. This sequence encodes CASSQDIGEWEQYF.

This chain uses TRBV7-9 with TRBJ1-5, with no clear D. CDR1 and CDR2 (germline): SEHNR, FQNEAQ (reference sequence). Trimming took off 1 base at V and 1 base at J, with 11 bases between the two ends. The CDR3 covers 16 residues. As DNA, the CDR3 is TGTGCCAGCAGCTTAGGTGGCCTTGGCAGCAATCAGCCCCAGCATTTT. Translation gives CASSLGGLGSNQPQHF.

V and J are TRBV29-1 and TRBJ2-1, with 7 bases lining up with TRBD1. J gave up 5 bases and V 6 bases, and 7 bases lay outside the gene matches. Germline CDR1 reads SQVTM; CDR2 reads ANQGSEA. The CDR3 length is 13 residues. The CDR3 region is CSVRDSRDNEQFF. As DNA, the CDR3 is TGCAGCGTAAGGGACAGCCGGGACAATGAGCAGTTCTTC.

The V and J genes are TRBV5-1 and TRBJ2-5; 14 nucleotides align to TRBD2. Per the germline V gene, CDR1 is SGHRS and CDR2 is YFSETQ. J was trimmed by 2 bases and V by 4 bases; bases with no gene match: 7. CDR3 length equals 17 residues. The CDR3 nucleotides read TGCGCCAGCAGCCAGACTAGCGGGAGGGCTCCGCAAGAGACCCAGTACTTC. The encoded protein is CASSQTSGRAPQETQYF.

V gene TRBV18 combines with J gene TRBJ1-1; D gene unclear. Between the trimmed V and J ends, which lost 3 bases and 6 bases, there was a span of 14 bases. Germline V gene sequence: CDR1 KGHSH, CDR2 LQKENI. There are 14 residues in the CDR3. This CDR3 reads CASSPGPKRAEAFF. DNA of the CDR3: TGTGCCAGCTCACCCGGACCGAAGCGGGCTGAAGCTTTCTTT.

The genes are TRBV4-2 and TRBJ1-1; 9 bases agree with TRBD1. V lost 2 bases and J lost 1; bases outside the gene matches: 2. This CDR3 is 15 amino acids long. Germline V lookup: CDR1 LGHNA, CDR2 YNFKEQ. CDR3 DNA sequence: TGTGCCAGCAGCCAAATACAGGGGGCGAACACTGAAGCTTTCTTT. Translation gives CASSQIQGANTEAFF.

This chain connects TRBV5-6 to TRBJ1-2, with TRBD1 matching over 9 bases. V trimming: 6 bases; J trimming: 6 bases; junction bases outside the gene matches: 6. The germline gives CDR1 SGHDT, CDR2 YYEEEE. CDR3 length: 13 residues. The CDR3 is CASNGQGWDGYTF. In DNA, the CDR3 is TGTGCCAGCAACGGACAGGGGTGGGATGGCTACACCTTC. Filled out from reference TRBV5-6 and TRBJ1-2, the complete variable domain reads DAGVTQSPTHLIKTRGQQVTLRCSPKSGHDTVSWYQQALGQGPQFIFQYYEEEERQRGNFPDRFSGHQFPNYSSELNVNALLLGDSALYLCASNGQGWDGYTFGSGTRLTVV.

The chain has TRBV9 and TRBJ2-7, with D possibly being TRBD2 (5 bases). The germline CDR1 and CDR2 sequences are SGDLS and YYNGEE. This CDR3 has 15 residues. V lost 4 bases and J 7 bases, leaving 21 bases between the germline ends. Written as DNA, the CDR3 is TGTGCCAGCAGCCTCTACAGTTCCTCCACGGGGGAGCAGTACTTC. Protein: CASSLYSSSTGEQYF.

The genes are TRBV27 and TRBJ2-7; D gene uncertain. V lost 4 bases to trimming and J lost 4 bases, with 11 bases between them. Germline-derived CDR1 and CDR2 are MNHEY and SMNVEV (reference sequence). The CDR3 runs to 13 residues. The CDR3 loop is CASSSSSRYEQYF. Written as DNA, the CDR3 is TGTGCCAGCAGTTCCTCTTCTCGTTACGAGCAGTACTTC.

The V and J genes are TRBV18 and TRBJ1-1; D is possibly TRBD1 (5 bases). Trimming stripped 2 bases from V and 3 bases from J, with 16 bases between. There are 16 residues in the CDR3. Germline-derived CDR1 and CDR2 are KGHSH and LQKENI. This CDR3 reads CASSPFKGVKDTEAFF. For the CDR3, the DNA is TGTGCCAGCTCACCATTCAAAGGGGTGAAGGACACTGAAGCTTTCTTT.

The rearrangement uses TRBV7-6 and TRBJ2-1; TRBD2 agrees at 9 bases. From germline, CDR1 is SGHVS and CDR2 FNYEAQ. The ends lost 5 bases at V and 0 bases at J; junction bases unmatched: 5. The CDR3 is 16 residues long. The CDR3 DNA reads TGTGCCAGCAGCGGGCGTAGCGGGAGCTCCTACAATGAGCAGTTCTTC. This translates into CASSGRSGSSYNEQFF.

V is TRBV7-9 and J is TRBJ2-2, with D uncertain. The CDR3 is made up of 13 amino acids. Germline V CDR1 and CDR2: SEHNR, FQNEAQ (reference sequence). The V end lost 7 bases, the J end lost 6 bases, and 12 bases lay between the germline ends. The CDR3 here is CASILPGAGELFF. The CDR3 nucleotides are TGTGCCAGCATTCTCCCGGGTGCCGGGGAGCTGTTTTTT.

V and J are TRBV29-1 and TRBJ2-7; possibly TRBD2 for D (5 bases). This CDR3 has 15 amino acids. The germline V gene encodes CDR1 SQVTM and CDR2 ANQGSEA. V was pared by 4 bases and J by 3 bases, with 19 bases between. The CDR3 bases are TGCAGCGTTGGCGGCCTAGCCCTCTCTTACTACGAGCAGTACTTC. Its translation is CSVGGLALSYYEQYF.

V is TRBV19 and J is TRBJ2-6; no reliable D call. V was trimmed by 3 bases and J by 0 bases, leaving 12 bases between them. Germline CDR1 LNHDA, CDR2 SQIVND (reference sequence). The CDR3 spans 17 residues. CDR3 region: CASSILSTASGANVLTF. DNA for the CDR3: TGTGCCAGTAGTATCCTCTCTACAGCCTCTGGGGCCAACGTCCTGACTTTC.

The chain is built from TRBV18 and TRBJ2-7, with D maybe TRBD1 (6 bases). The CDR3 runs 15 residues. V shed 1 base and J shed 3 bases, with 13 bases lying between them. The V gene's germline CDR1 is KGHSH and CDR2 LQKENI. In DNA form, the CDR3 reads TGTGCCAGCTCACCACTGGGACAAACTTTCTACGAGCAGTACTTC. Protein: CASSPLGQTFYEQYF.

This chain links TRBV7-9 with TRBJ2-7, with 11 bases matching TRBD1. The CDR3 runs to 13 residues. Germline V gene lookup returns CDR1 SEHNR and CDR2 FQNEAQ (reference sequence). V lost 8 bases, J lost 3 bases, and 3 bases stayed unmatched. The CDR3 region is CASQGQGGYEQYF. CDR3 nucleotide sequence: TGTGCCAGCCAGGGACAGGGGGGCTACGAGCAGTACTTC. The entire variable domain, with the rest obtained from reference TRBV7-9 and TRBJ2-7, is as follows: DTGVSQNPRHKITKRGQNVTFRCDPISEHNRLYWYRQTLGQGPEFLTYFQNEAQLEKSRLLSDRFSAERPKGSFSTLEIQRTEQGDSAMYLCASQGQGGYEQYFGPGTRLTVT.